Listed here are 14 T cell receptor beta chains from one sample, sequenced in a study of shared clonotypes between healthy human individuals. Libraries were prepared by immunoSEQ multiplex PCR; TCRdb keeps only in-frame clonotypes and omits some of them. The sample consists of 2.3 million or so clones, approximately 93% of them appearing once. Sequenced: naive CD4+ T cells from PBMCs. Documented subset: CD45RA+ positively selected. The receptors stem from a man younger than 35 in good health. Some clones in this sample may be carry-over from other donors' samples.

CDR3 DNA: TGTGCCATCAGTGAGTCGTGGGGGGAAGAGACCCAGTACTTC. Protein: CAISESWGEETQYF. The chain couples TRBV10-3 to TRBJ2-5; D is perhaps TRBD2 (6 bases). Germline V CDR1 and CDR2: ENHRY, SYGVKD. V gave up 0 bases and J gave up 3 bases, with 8 bases separating them. The CDR3 is 14 amino acids.

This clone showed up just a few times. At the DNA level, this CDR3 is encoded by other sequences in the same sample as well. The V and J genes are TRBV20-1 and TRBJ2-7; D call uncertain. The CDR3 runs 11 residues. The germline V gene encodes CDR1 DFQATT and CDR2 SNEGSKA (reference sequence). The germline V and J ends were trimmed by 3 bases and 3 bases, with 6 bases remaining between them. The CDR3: CSARASYEQYF. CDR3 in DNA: TGCAGTGCTAGGGCTAGCTACGAGCAGTACTTC.

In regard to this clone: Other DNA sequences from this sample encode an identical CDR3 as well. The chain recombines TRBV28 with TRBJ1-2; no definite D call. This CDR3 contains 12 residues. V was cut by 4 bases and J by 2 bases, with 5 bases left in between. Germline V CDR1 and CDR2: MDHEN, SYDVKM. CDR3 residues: CASSSTNYGYTF. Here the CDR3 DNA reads TGTGCCAGCAGTTCCACCAACTATGGCTACACCTTC.

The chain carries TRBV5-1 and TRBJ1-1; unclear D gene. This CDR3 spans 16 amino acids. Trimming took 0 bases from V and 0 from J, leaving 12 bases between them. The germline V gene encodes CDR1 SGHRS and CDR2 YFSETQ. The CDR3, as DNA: TGCGCCAGCAGCTTGGTCGCGGGGAGTATGAACACTGAAGCTTTCTTT. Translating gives CASSLVAGSMNTEAFF. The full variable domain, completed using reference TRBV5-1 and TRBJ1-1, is KAGVTQTPRYLIKTRGQQVTLSCSPISGHRSVSWYQQTPGQGLQFLFEYFSETQRNKGNFPGRFSGRQFSNSRSEMNVSTLELGDSALYLCASSLVAGSMNTEAFFGQGTRLTVV.

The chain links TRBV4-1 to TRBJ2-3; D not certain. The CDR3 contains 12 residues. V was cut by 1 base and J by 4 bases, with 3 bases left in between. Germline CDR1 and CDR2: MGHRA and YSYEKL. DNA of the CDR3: TGCGCCAGCAGCCAAGGTCCAGATACGCAGTATTTT. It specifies CASSQGPDTQYF.

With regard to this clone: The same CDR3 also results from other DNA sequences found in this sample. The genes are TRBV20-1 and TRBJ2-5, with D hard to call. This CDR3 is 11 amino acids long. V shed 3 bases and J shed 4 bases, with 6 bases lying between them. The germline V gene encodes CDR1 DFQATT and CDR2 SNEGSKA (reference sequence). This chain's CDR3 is CSASGPETQYF. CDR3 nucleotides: TGCAGTGCTAGCGGCCCAGAGACCCAGTACTTC.

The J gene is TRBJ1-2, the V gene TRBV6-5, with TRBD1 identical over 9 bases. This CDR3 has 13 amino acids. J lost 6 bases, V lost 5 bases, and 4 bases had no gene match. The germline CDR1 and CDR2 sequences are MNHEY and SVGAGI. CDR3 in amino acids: CASSLNRGHGYTF. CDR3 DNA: TGTGCCAGCAGTCTCAACAGGGGGCATGGCTACACCTTC.

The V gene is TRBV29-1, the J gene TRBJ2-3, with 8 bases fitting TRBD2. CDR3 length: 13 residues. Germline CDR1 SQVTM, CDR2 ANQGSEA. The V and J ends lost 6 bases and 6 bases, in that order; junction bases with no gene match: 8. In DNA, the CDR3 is TGCAGCGTCGCTAGCGGGTCAGGCGATACGCAGTATTTT. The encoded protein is CSVASGSGDTQYF.

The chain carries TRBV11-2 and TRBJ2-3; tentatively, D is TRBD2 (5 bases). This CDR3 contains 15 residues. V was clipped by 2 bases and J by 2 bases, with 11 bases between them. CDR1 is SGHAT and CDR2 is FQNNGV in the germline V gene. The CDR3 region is CASSLWAGSTDTQYF. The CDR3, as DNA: TGTGCCAGCAGCTTATGGGCGGGTTCCACAGATACGCAGTATTTT.

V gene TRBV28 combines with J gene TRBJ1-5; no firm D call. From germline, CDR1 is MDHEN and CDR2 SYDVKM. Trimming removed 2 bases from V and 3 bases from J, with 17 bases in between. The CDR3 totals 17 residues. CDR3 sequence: CASSLERRTINNQPQHF. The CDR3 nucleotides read TGTGCCAGCAGTTTAGAACGACGGACCATAAACAATCAGCCCCAGCATTTT.

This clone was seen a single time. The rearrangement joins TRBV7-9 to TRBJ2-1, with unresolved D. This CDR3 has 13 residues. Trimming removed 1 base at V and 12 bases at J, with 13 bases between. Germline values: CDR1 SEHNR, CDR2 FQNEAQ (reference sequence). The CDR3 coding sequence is TGTGCCAGCAGCTTAGGCCGCGGATCGAGGCAGTTCTTC. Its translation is CASSLGRGSRQFF.

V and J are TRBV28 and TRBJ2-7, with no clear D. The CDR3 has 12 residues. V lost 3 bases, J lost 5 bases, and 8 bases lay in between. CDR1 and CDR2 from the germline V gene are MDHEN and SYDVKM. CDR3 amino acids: CASSFLLDEQYF. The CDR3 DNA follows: TGTGCCAGCAGTTTCCTCCTGGACGAGCAGTACTTC.

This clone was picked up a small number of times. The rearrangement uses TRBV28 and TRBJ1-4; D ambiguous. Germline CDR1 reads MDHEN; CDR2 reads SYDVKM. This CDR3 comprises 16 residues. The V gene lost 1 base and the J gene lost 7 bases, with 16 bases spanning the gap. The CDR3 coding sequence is TGTGCCAGCAGTTTATTGGCTCGAGGCGAGGGTGAAAAACTGTTTTTT. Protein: CASSLLARGEGEKLFF.

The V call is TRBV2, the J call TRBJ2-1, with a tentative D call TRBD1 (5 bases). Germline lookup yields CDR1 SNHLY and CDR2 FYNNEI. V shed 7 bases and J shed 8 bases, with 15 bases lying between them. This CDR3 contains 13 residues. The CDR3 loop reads CASNRQSYDEQFF. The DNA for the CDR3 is TGTGCCAGCAACCGACAGTCCTATGATGAGCAGTTCTTC.